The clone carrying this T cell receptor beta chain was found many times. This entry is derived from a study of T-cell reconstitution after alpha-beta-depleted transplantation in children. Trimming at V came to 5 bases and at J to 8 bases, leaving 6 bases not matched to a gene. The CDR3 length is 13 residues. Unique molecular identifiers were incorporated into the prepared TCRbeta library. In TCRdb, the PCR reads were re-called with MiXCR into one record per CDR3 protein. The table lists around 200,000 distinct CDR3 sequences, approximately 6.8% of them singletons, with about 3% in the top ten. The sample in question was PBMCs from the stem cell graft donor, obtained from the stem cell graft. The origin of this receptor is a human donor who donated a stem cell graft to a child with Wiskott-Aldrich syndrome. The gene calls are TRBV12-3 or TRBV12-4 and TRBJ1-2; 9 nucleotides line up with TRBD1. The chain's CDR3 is CASSTRDRDGYTF. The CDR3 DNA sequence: TGTGCCAGCAGTACCCGGGACAGGGACGGCTACACCTTC.